This TCR beta chain was documented in a study of shared clonotypes between healthy human individuals. Libraries were prepared by immunoSEQ multiplex PCR; TCRdb keeps only in-frame clonotypes and omits some of them. The sample includes millions of clones, approximately 94% of them seen just once. CDR1 and CDR2 (germline): MNHNS, SASEGT. The V end lost 6 bases, the J end lost 4 bases, and 10 bases lay between the germline ends. The CDR3 is 12 amino acids. Free of recent acute infections or vaccinations, the donors were healthy HIV-negative adults. The authors divided CD4+ cells into CD45RA+ naive and CD45RA-negative memory subsets.

Sequencing used naive CD4+ T cells sorted from blood. As for subset: CD45RA+ positively selected. The chain has TRBV6-1 and TRBJ2-7; tentative D call: TRBD1 (6 bases). The TCR sequence derives from a man aged 18 to 29 in good health. The CDR3 sequence: CASRTTGYEQYF. CDR3 DNA sequence: TGTGCCAGCAGAACGACAGGTTACGAGCAGTACTTC.